Listed below are T cell receptor beta chains from one sample, sequenced in a study of circulating CD8 cells and anti-PD-1 response in melanoma. From the reads, TCRdb called clonotypes with MiXCR, one entry per CDR3 protein. The repertoire holds about 330 distinct CDR3 sequences, with approximately 6.6% as singletons. The specimen comprised CD8+ T cells from PBMCs, sampled at baseline or after one month of anti-PD-1 therapy (not recorded which). These receptor sequences come from a human donor with melanoma. The CDR3 runs from the conserved cysteine through the conserved F or W. Each record gives: clone size, V gene, J gene, D gene, CDR3 DNA, CDR3 protein. D genes are given only for firm matches. The listing skips clone size in some rows; elsewhere it reads once, few, many or a size class.

clone size: large; V gene: TRBV14; J gene: TRBJ1-2; D gene: .; CDR3 DNA: TGTGCCAGCAGCCGGACAGCTAACTATGGCTACACCTTC; CDR3 protein: CASSRTANYGYTF
clone size: medium-sized; V gene: TRBV4-3; J gene: TRBJ2-5; D gene: .; CDR3 DNA: TGCGCCAGCAGCCAAGATCGCCTATTTATGGAGACCCAGTACTTC; CDR3 protein: CASSQDRLFMETQYF
clone size: medium-sized; V gene: TRBV24-1; J gene: TRBJ2-3; D gene: .; CDR3 DNA: TGTGCCACCAGGGACAGTGGCACAGATACGCAGTATTTT; CDR3 protein: CATRDSGTDTQYF
clone size: few; V gene: TRBV5-1; J gene: TRBJ1-1; D gene: .; CDR3 DNA: TGCGCCAGCAGCGCCGGGACAGAAGCTTTCTTT; CDR3 protein: CASSAGTEAFF
clone size: large; V gene: TRBV19; J gene: TRBJ2-1; D gene: .; CDR3 DNA: TGTGCCAGTAGTATCGTGCCAGGGGAGGGCAATGAGCAGTTCTTC; CDR3 protein: CASSIVPGEGNEQFF
clone size: medium-sized; V gene: TRBV27; J gene: TRBJ2-1; D gene: .; CDR3 DNA: TGTGCCAGCAGTATGGGGGGAAATGAGCAGTTCTTC; CDR3 protein: CASSMGGNEQFF
clone size: .; V gene: TRBV5-1; J gene: TRBJ2-7; D gene: TRBD1; CDR3 DNA: TGCGCCAGCAGGCAACACCTACCACAGGGGAATTTAGTCCACGAGCAGTACTTC; CDR3 protein: CASRQHLPQGNLVHEQYF
clone size: medium-sized; V gene: TRBV12-3/TRBV12-4; J gene: TRBJ2-5; D gene: .; CDR3 DNA: TGTGCCAGCAGCCTAACAGCGGAGACCCAGTACTTC; CDR3 protein: CASSLTAETQYF
clone size: medium-sized; V gene: TRBV11-2; J gene: TRBJ2-7; D gene: .; CDR3 DNA: TGTGCCAGCAGCTCGACCCTCAACATCCCTTACGAGCAGTACTTC; CDR3 protein: CASSSTLNIPYEQYF
clone size: medium-sized; V gene: TRBV27; J gene: TRBJ1-1; D gene: .; CDR3 DNA: TGTGCCAGCAGTTTACTAGGGGGGCGTACTGAAGCTTTCTTT; CDR3 protein: CASSLLGGRTEAFF
clone size: medium-sized; V gene: TRBV29-1; J gene: TRBJ2-2; D gene: .; CDR3 DNA: TGCAGCGCCCGTCAGTCCGGGGAGCTGTTTTTT; CDR3 protein: CSARQSGELFF
clone size: medium-sized; V gene: TRBV5-6; J gene: TRBJ1-5; D gene: .; CDR3 DNA: TGTGCCAGCAGCTTGGGTAGGGATGATCAGCCCCAGCATTTT; CDR3 protein: CASSLGRDDQPQHF
clone size: large; V gene: TRBV4-3; J gene: TRBJ2-7; D gene: TRBD1; CDR3 DNA: TGCGCCAGCAGCCAAGACGCCATAGGACAGGGGTACGAGCAGTACTTC; CDR3 protein: CASSQDAIGQGYEQYF
clone size: large; V gene: TRBV4-3; J gene: TRBJ2-7; D gene: .; CDR3 DNA: TGCGCCAGCAGCCAAGACTTCGGACCCTACGAGCAGTACTTC; CDR3 protein: CASSQDFGPYEQYF
clone size: medium-sized; V gene: TRBV27; J gene: TRBJ2-5; D gene: TRBD1; CDR3 DNA: TGTGCCAGCAGTTTTGGACAGGGTATTCGGGAGACCCAGTACTTC; CDR3 protein: CASSFGQGIRETQYF
clone size: medium-sized; V gene: TRBV9; J gene: TRBJ1-5; D gene: TRBD1; CDR3 DNA: TGTGCCAGCGGGACAGGGTATAGCAATCAGCCCCAGCATTTT; CDR3 protein: CASGTGYSNQPQHF
clone size: medium-sized; V gene: TRBV23-1; J gene: TRBJ2-5; D gene: .; CDR3 DNA: TGCGCCAGCAGTCAATCTAGACCGATGCAAGAGACCCAGTACTTC; CDR3 protein: CASSQSRPMQETQYF
clone size: few; V gene: TRBV19; J gene: TRBJ1-6; D gene: .; CDR3 DNA: TGTGCCGCCGGGCCAGGACCCTTTAAGCCCCTCCACTTT; CDR3 protein: CAAGPGPFKPLHF
clone size: medium-sized; V gene: TRBV6-1; J gene: TRBJ2-7; D gene: TRBD2; CDR3 DNA: TGTGCCAGCAAGGGACTAGCGAGAGAGCAGTACTTC; CDR3 protein: CASKGLAREQYF
clone size: medium-sized; V gene: TRBV2; J gene: TRBJ2-7; D gene: .; CDR3 DNA: TGTGCCAGCAGTGAAGCACGGGCCGCAACCTACGAGCAGTACTTC; CDR3 protein: CASSEARAATYEQYF
clone size: medium-sized; V gene: TRBV9; J gene: TRBJ2-7; D gene: .; CDR3 DNA: TGTGCCAGCAACACGAACGGGGGGCTTCACGAGCAGTACTTC; CDR3 protein: CASNTNGGLHEQYF
clone size: medium-sized; V gene: TRBV28; J gene: TRBJ2-7; D gene: TRBD1; CDR3 DNA: TGTGCCAGCAGTTTCGGGAATGGACAGGTTCCTTACGAGCAGTACTTC; CDR3 protein: CASSFGNGQVPYEQYF
clone size: medium-sized; V gene: TRBV19; J gene: TRBJ2-5; D gene: TRBD2; CDR3 DNA: TGTGCCAGTAGAGGGACTAGTAAAGGTCCTGAGACCCAGTACTTC; CDR3 protein: CASRGTSKGPETQYF
clone size: large; V gene: TRBV7-2; J gene: TRBJ1-1; D gene: .; CDR3 DNA: TGTGCCAGCAGCACGACACCATACTCCACTGAAGCTTTCTTT; CDR3 protein: CASSTTPYSTEAFF
clone size: .; V gene: TRBV9; J gene: TRBJ2-1; D gene: .; CDR3 DNA: TGTGCCAGCGGGGGGATGGAGCAGTTCTTC; CDR3 protein: CASGGMEQFF
clone size: medium-sized; V gene: TRBV7-2; J gene: TRBJ2-3; D gene: .; CDR3 DNA: TGTGCCAGCAGCTTAGCGCTGGCTCCGAACACAGATACGCAGTATTTT; CDR3 protein: CASSLALAPNTDTQYF
clone size: medium-sized; V gene: TRBV13; J gene: TRBJ2-7; D gene: .; CDR3 DNA: TGTGCCAGCAGCGCGGAGATGGAGCAGTACTTC; CDR3 protein: CASSAEMEQYF
clone size: medium-sized; V gene: TRBV20-1; J gene: TRBJ2-7; D gene: .; CDR3 DNA: TGCAGTGCTAGAGACCGGGACCATGGGTACGAGCAGTACTTC; CDR3 protein: CSARDRDHGYEQYF
clone size: large; V gene: TRBV19; J gene: TRBJ1-2; D gene: TRBD1; CDR3 DNA: TGTGCCAGTAATCGAGACGGACAGGGGATAAACTATGGCTACACCTTC; CDR3 protein: CASNRDGQGINYGYTF
clone size: .; V gene: TRBV29-1; J gene: TRBJ1-1; D gene: .; CDR3 DNA: TGCAGCGTTGATTCGGCAGGGTTTCTCATGAACACTGAAGCTTTCTTT; CDR3 protein: CSVDSAGFLMNTEAFF
clone size: medium-sized; V gene: TRBV6-2/TRBV6-3; J gene: TRBJ1-5; D gene: TRBD1; CDR3 DNA: TGTGCCAGCAGCACGGGACAGCAGCCCCAGCATTTT; CDR3 protein: CASSTGQQPQHF
clone size: .; V gene: TRBV5-4; J gene: TRBJ2-5; D gene: .; CDR3 DNA: TGTGCCAGCAGCGCGGGACAACAAGAGACCCAGTACTTC; CDR3 protein: CASSAGQQETQYF